Each of the 27 T cell receptor beta chains below was sequenced from the same sample in a study of T cell repertoires in cytomegalovirus infection. MiXCR, applied by TCRdb to the reads, yields one record per CDR3 protein. Of more than 150,000 distinct CDR3 sequences in the sample, roughly 19% are singletons; the top ten hold approximately 3%. Sequencing used PBMCs. These TCRs come from a human donor in good health (CMV status not recorded). Some clones in this sample may be carry-over from other donors' samples.

This rearrangement joins TRBV2 to TRBJ2-7, with 10 bases that match TRBD1. CDR3 length equals 15 residues. The junction had 7 bases not matched to a gene; V was cut back by 5 bases and J by 3 bases. Germline CDR1 is SNHLY and CDR2 is FYNNEI. The CDR3 loop is CASSYERTGGYEQYF. DNA of the CDR3: TGTGCCAGCAGTTACGAACGGACAGGGGGCTACGAGCAGTACTTC.

This clonotype was seen at least ten times. This rearrangement joins TRBV7-8 to TRBJ2-1, with 8 bases lining up with TRBD2. The CDR3 totals 15 residues. With V trimmed by 0 bases and J by 10 bases, 8 bases remained unmatched. Germline V lookup: CDR1 SGHVS, CDR2 FQNEAQ. Here the CDR3 reads CASSLAGTRGGEQFF. The CDR3 DNA reads TGTGCCAGCAGCTTAGCCGGGACTAGGGGGGGGGAGCAGTTCTTC.

This clonotype was seen a handful of times. The rearrangement uses TRBV12-5 and TRBJ2-7; D gene unclear. The V gene's germline CDR1 is LGHNT and CDR2 FRNRAP. This CDR3 region has 13 residues. V lost 2 bases and J lost 2, with 7 bases in between. CDR3 sequence (DNA): TGTGCTAGTGGTTTGATGGATACCTACGAGCAGTACTTC. Translation: CASGLMDTYEQYF.

J is TRBJ1-4 and V is TRBV5-5; 8 bases are shared with TRBD1. CDR1 and CDR2 (germline): SGHKS, YYEKEE (reference sequence). The CDR3 sequence is 14 residues long. The V segment lost 4 bases and the J segment 3 bases; nucleotides outside the gene matches: 2. The CDR3 reads CASSQGAANEKLFF. The CDR3 nucleotides are TGTGCCAGCAGCCAGGGGGCGGCTAATGAAAAACTGTTTTTT. The full variable domain, rest sourced from reference TRBV5-5 and TRBJ1-4, is DAGVTQSPTHLIKTRGQQVTLRCSPISGHKSVSWYQQVLGQGPQFIFQYYEKEERGRGNFPDRFSARQFPNYSSELNVNALLLGDSALYLCASSQGAANEKLFFGSGTQLSVL.

V is TRBV19 and J is TRBJ2-7, with D possibly being TRBD1 or TRBD2 (5 bases each). Germline V gene lookup returns CDR1 LNHDA and CDR2 SQIVND (reference sequence). There are 13 residues in the CDR3. The ends were cut back, 7 bases at V and 5 bases at J, with 15 bases in the middle. CDR3 in DNA: TGTGCCAGTAAGGCGACGGGACGGGACGAGCAGTACTTC. It translates to CASKATGRDEQYF.

This clonotype was observed a handful of times. This chain connects TRBV6-5 to TRBJ2-5, with D perhaps matching TRBD1 or TRBD2 (5 bases each). The CDR3 extends over 13 amino acids. The ends were cut back, 8 bases at V and 4 bases at J, with 14 bases in the middle. CDR1 MNHEY and CDR2 SVGAGI come from the germline V gene. CDR3 amino acids: CASSLAGTETQYF. The CDR3 DNA reads as TGTGCCAGCTCCCTCGCCGGGACAGAGACCCAGTACTTC.

This clonotype appeared a few times. The V gene is TRBV6-1, the J gene TRBJ2-1, with 8 bases lining up with TRBD2. Germline trimming cut 1 base from V and 3 bases from J; bases unmatched to any gene: 2. There are 15 residues in the CDR3. Germline lookup yields CDR1 MNHNS and CDR2 SASEGT. The CDR3 loop is CASSEGRGVYNEQFF. The CDR3, as DNA: TGTGCCAGCAGTGAAGGGCGGGGGGTCTACAATGAGCAGTTCTTC.

Only a few counts were recorded for this clonotype. The chain is built from TRBV7-2 and TRBJ2-7; D remains ambiguous. The CDR3 loop spans 16 amino acids. V shed 0 bases and J shed 7 bases, with 19 bases lying between them. Germline V gene sequence: CDR1 SGHTA, CDR2 FQGNSA. Written as DNA, the CDR3 is TGTGCCAGCAGCTTAGCAGCTAATCCATCTACGTGGGAGCAGTACTTC. Its protein product is CASSLAANPSTWEQYF. The full variable domain, with the rest looked up from reference TRBV7-2 and TRBJ2-7, is GAGVSQSPSNKVTEKGKDVELRCDPISGHTALYWYRQSLGQGLEFLIYFQGNSAPDKSGLPSDRFSAERTGGSVSTLTIQRTQQEDSAVYLCASSLAANPSTWEQYFGPGTRLTVT.

The chain joins TRBV9 to TRBJ2-5; D possibly corresponds to TRBD2 (6 bases). CDR3 size: 16 residues. Trimming cost V 0 bases and J 5 bases, with 17 bases left between them. Germline-derived CDR1 and CDR2 are SGDLS and YYNGEE. CDR3 bases: TGTGCCAGCAGCGTAGCGGCTAGCGCCTCTGGGGAGACCCAGTACTTC. It translates to CASSVAASASGETQYF.

This clonotype was observed a few times. The CDR3 protein is CASSIGDGPYEQYF. CDR3 coding DNA: TGTGCCAGCAGCATAGGGGACGGGCCCTACGAGCAGTACTTC. V usage is TRBV27 and J usage is TRBJ2-7, with D possibly called TRBD1 or TRBD2 (5 bases each). V lost 6 bases and J lost 2, with 14 bases in between. Germline CDR1 MNHEY, CDR2 SMNVEV (reference sequence). CDR3 length equals 14 residues.

This clonotype was seen a few times. The chain has TRBV19 and TRBJ2-1; the match to TRBD2 covers 9 bases. The CDR3 is 15 residues long. Germline CDR1 LNHDA, CDR2 SQIVND (reference sequence). The V gene end was trimmed by 1 base and the J gene end by 2 bases; junction bases not matched to a gene: 0. CDR3 amino acids: CASSIGGRAYNEQFF. For the CDR3, the DNA is TGTGCCAGTAGTATAGGCGGGAGGGCCTACAATGAGCAGTTCTTC.

The rearrangement joins TRBV19 to TRBJ2-1; D unresolved. Germline-derived CDR1 and CDR2 are LNHDA and SQIVND (reference sequence). The CDR3 sequence is 11 residues long. V was shortened by 7 bases and J by 6 bases, with 7 bases between the two germline ends. The CDR3 DNA reads TGTGCCAGTACCACACGCAATGAGCAGTTCTTC. This encodes CASTTRNEQFF.

The sample holds many counts of this clonotype. V usage is TRBV7-2 and J usage is TRBJ2-2, with 7 bases aligning to TRBD1. The J segment lost 2 bases and the V segment lost 3 bases, leaving 6 bases of the junction unmatched. This CDR3 contains 16 residues. Germline V gene sequence: CDR1 SGHTA, CDR2 FQGNSA. The CDR3 sequence: CASSFRGGSNTGELFF. CDR3 DNA: TGTGCCAGCAGCTTCCGAGGGGGCTCAAACACCGGGGAGCTGTTTTTT.

This clonotype was observed a handful of times. The V gene is TRBV29-1, the J gene TRBJ2-7, with a weak D call TRBD1 (6 bases). This CDR3 spans 12 amino acids. CDR1 is SQVTM and CDR2 is ANQGSEA in the germline V gene. V lost 7 bases, J lost 0 bases, and 10 bases lay in between. CDR3 DNA: TGCAGCGCCCAGACAGGCTCCTACGAGCAGTACTTC. It encodes CSAQTGSYEQYF.

The V gene is TRBV20-1, the J gene TRBJ1-1; D gene unclear. Germline CDR1 is DFQATT and CDR2 is SNEGSKA (reference sequence). V lost 6 bases, J lost 3 bases, and 11 bases lay in between. The CDR3 runs to 12 residues. CDR3 DNA: TGCAGTGCAGGGCGGCGGGACACTGAAGCTTTCTTT. The encoded protein is CSAGRRDTEAFF.

In its sample, this clonotype was seen many times. The rearrangement joins TRBV7-9 to TRBJ1-1; D is unresolved. The germline V gene has CDR1 SEHNR and CDR2 FQNEAQ (reference sequence). Trimming shortened V by 7 bases and J by 5 bases, and 14 bases separated the two germline ends. This CDR3 contains 13 residues. The CDR3 is CASTQSGRTEAFF. Written as DNA, the CDR3 is TGTGCCAGCACTCAAAGCGGCCGGACTGAAGCTTTCTTT.

This clonotype was picked up many times. V and J are TRBV7-3 and TRBJ1-1, with D possibly TRBD1 on 6 matching bases. Between the trimmed V and J ends, which lost 8 bases and 0 bases, there was a span of 22 bases. Per the germline V gene, CDR1 is SGHTA and CDR2 is FQGTGA. The CDR3 loop spans 17 amino acids. CDR3 sequence reads: CASADSGGVNMNTEAFF. The CDR3 region has the DNA TGTGCCAGCGCGGACAGTGGGGGAGTTAACATGAACACTGAAGCTTTCTTT.

The sample holds a few counts of this clonotype. This chain joins TRBV28 and TRBJ1-3; D is ambiguous. The germline V gene encodes CDR1 MDHEN and CDR2 SYDVKM. The CDR3 length is 15 residues. Trimming pared 5 bases from V and 0 bases from J, leaving 11 bases between. The CDR3 is CASSPRTYSGNTIYF. The CDR3 DNA is TGTGCCAGCAGTCCACGGACCTACTCTGGAAACACCATATATTTT.

The gene calls are TRBV29-1 and TRBJ2-1, with TRBD1 matching 10 bases. V dropped 6 bases and J dropped 5; count of bases not matched to a gene: 10. CDR3 length equals 15 residues. Germline CDR1 is SQVTM and CDR2 is ANQGSEA. For the CDR3, the DNA is TGCAGCGTCAAGCTGGGACAGGGGCCGAACAATGAGCAGTTCTTC. Its translation: CSVKLGQGPNNEQFF.

Of note for this clonotype: A single base separates this from a much larger clone, so it may be a read error. Likely a read error: the CDR3 ends without its conserved phenylalanine or tryptophan. This chain uses TRBV7-8 with TRBJ1-1; TRBD1 agrees at 12 bases. CDR3 length: 15 residues. V lost 6 bases to trimming and J lost 3 bases; unmatched junction nucleotides: 5. The germline gives CDR1 SGHVS, CDR2 FQNEAQ. The CDR3 loop is CASRGGQGADTEAFY. CDR3 nucleotides: TGTGCCAGCAGGGGGGGACAGGGGGCCGACACTGAAGCTTTCTAT.

The chain uses TRBV28 and TRBJ2-3, with D perhaps matching TRBD1 (5 bases). The CDR3 covers 14 residues. Trimming pared 4 bases from V and 1 base from J, leaving 9 bases between. CDR1 is MDHEN, CDR2 SYDVKM, per germline. The DNA for the CDR3 is TGTGCCAGCAGTTCCAGGGTACGCACAGATACGCAGTATTTT. Amino acid sequence: CASSSRVRTDTQYF.

The chain joins TRBV7-9 to TRBJ1-1, with D perhaps TRBD1 (5 bases). This CDR3 comprises 12 residues. The V end was cut by 0 bases, the J end by 8 bases, with 7 bases between. CDR1 is SEHNR and CDR2 is FQNEAQ in the germline V gene (reference sequence). The CDR3 DNA is TGTGCCAGCAGCTTAGCAACAGGAGAAGCTTTCTTT. This codes for CASSLATGEAFF.

This clonotype has ten or more counts. The CDR3 region has the DNA TGTGCCAGCAGCTTATCAGCGGGCACTGAAGCTTTCTTT. Encoded protein: CASSLSAGTEAFF. The chain employs TRBV7-3 and TRBJ1-1; D not certain. Germline CDR1 SGHTA, CDR2 FQGTGA. V was trimmed by 2 bases and J by 4 bases, leaving 8 bases between them. This CDR3 region has 13 residues.

The V call is TRBV4-1, the J call TRBJ1-4; D is unresolved. Trimming pared 1 base from V and 0 bases from J, leaving 9 bases between. The V gene's germline CDR1 is MGHRA and CDR2 YSYEKL. The CDR3 is made up of 16 amino acids. CDR3 sequence reads: CASSQGAGATNEKLFF. CDR3 DNA sequence: TGCGCCAGCAGCCAAGGGGCGGGAGCAACTAATGAAAAACTGTTTTTT.

The V and J genes are TRBV7-9 and TRBJ1-2; D is undetermined. The length of the CDR3 is 14 residues. Trimming left V 4 bases short and J 4 bases short, with 13 bases between. CDR1 is SEHNR and CDR2 is FQNEAQ in the germline V gene (reference sequence). CDR3 amino acids: CASSSGPLPYGYTF. Here the CDR3 DNA reads TGTGCCAGCAGCTCGGGCCCTTTACCCTATGGCTACACCTTC.

There are a few counts of this clonotype. This chain uses TRBV2 with TRBJ2-3; 9 positions agree with TRBD2. Germline CDR1 and CDR2: SNHLY and FYNNEI. Trimming removed 2 bases from V and 0 bases from J; junction bases left unmatched: 3. The CDR3 extends over 16 amino acids. The CDR3 loop is CASSESLAGSTDTQYF. The CDR3 DNA sequence: TGTGCCAGCAGTGAATCTCTAGCGGGAAGCACAGATACGCAGTATTTT.

Here the CDR3 DNA reads TGCAGTGCTACCCCTCTGGGGGATACGCAGTATTTT. Translated, it gives CSATPLGDTQYF. The chain uses TRBV20-1 and TRBJ2-3; no firm D call. CDR3 size: 12 residues. Trimming cost V 4 bases and J 6 bases, with 11 bases left between them. From germline, CDR1 is DFQATT and CDR2 SNEGSKA (reference sequence).